This TCR beta chain was recovered during a study of blood T cell repertoires in COVID-19. Study background: Donors in the United States, Italy and Spain gave samples during acute or convalescent COVID-19. Nucleic acid was either cDNA or gDNA, and it came from T cells, B-cell-depleted T cells, or PBMCs.

Per the original methods: Reference gene primer amplification gave nucleated cell count estimates. Generated by immunoSEQ multiplex PCR, the TCRdb table keeps only in-frame clones and is missing some. V and J calls and clone size follow that table, whereas D and trimming were derived from the DNA. The data hold under 250,000 clones, with roughly 83% observed a single time. This TCR was sampled from a man older than 75 with acute or convalescent COVID-19. Sequencing was done on a sample of peripheral blood.

The chain's CDR3 is CASRSQGIGTDTQYF. The CDR3, as DNA: TGTGCCAGCAGATCTCAGGGGATAGGCACAGATACGCAGTATTTT. The V and J genes are TRBV6-6 and TRBJ2-3; D is possibly TRBD1 (6 bases). The length of the CDR3 is 15 residues. Trimming took 6 bases from V and 1 from J, leaving 14 bases between them. The germline V gene has CDR1 MNHNY and CDR2 SVGAGI (reference sequence).